A selection of T cell receptor beta chains follows, all from one sample in a study of cytomegalovirus exposure and HLA in healthy donors. TCRdb's copy holds only in-frame clones and misses some; the assay was immunoSEQ multiplex PCR. This repertoire shows about 76,000 clones, roughly 85% found once; its top ten account for about 2.3%. Sequences were obtained from PBMCs. The receptors here all came from a man aged 30-40 years in good health and CMV-seronegative. CDR3s include the opening cysteine and the closing phenylalanine or tryptophan. A D gene is named only where the DNA matches it firmly. The size of a clone is reported for some rows only, either as once, few or many, or as a class for expanded clones.

TRBJ1-1 NA NA TRBV7-9 CASSSNRVEAFF TGTGCCAGCAGCTCGAACAGGGTGGAAGCTTTCTTT
TRBJ2-5 NA NA TRBV6-5 CASSYSIGRETQYF TGTGCCAGCAGTTACTCGATTGGCAGGGAGACCCAGTACTTC
TRBJ1-2 NA TRBD1 TRBV2 CASVYFRQGARGYTF TGTGCCAGCGTCTACTTTCGACAGGGGGCGCGAGGCTACACCTTC
TRBJ2-7 NA NA TRBV11-2 CASSLRGWYEQYF TGTGCCAGCAGTTTAAGAGGGTGGTACGAGCAGTACTTC
TRBJ2-5 NA NA TRBV10-2 CASSPPLSGPVYF TGCGCCAGCAGCCCTCCCCTGTCCGGTCCCGTGTACTTC
TRBJ2-2 NA NA TRBV27 CASSLMSLPNTGELFF TGTGCCAGCAGTTTAATGAGTCTGCCGAACACCGGGGAGCTGTTTTTT
TRBJ2-3 NA TRBD2 TRBV5-1 CASSTGTSAGTDTQYF TGCGCCAGCAGCACCGGGACTAGCGCCGGCACAGATACGCAGTATTTT
TRBJ1-4 NA NA TRBV7-6 CASSLEQMGEKLFF TGTGCCAGCAGCTTAGAACAGATGGGTGAAAAACTGTTTTTT
TRBJ1-2 NA TRBD1 TRBV7-2 CASSSAGGAVYGYTF TGTGCCAGCAGCTCTGCAGGGGGCGCGGTCTATGGCTACACCTTC
TRBJ2-2 NA NA TRBV28 CASNPDRAGYTGELFF TGTGCCAGCAACCCTGATAGGGCGGGATACACCGGGGAGCTGTTTTTT
TRBJ1-2 NA TRBD1 TRBV28 CASSPMGQGADGYTF TGTGCCAGCAGCCCCATGGGGCAGGGGGCCGATGGCTACACCTTC
TRBJ2-5 NA NA TRBV30 CAWSVRGLGETQYF TGTGCCTGGAGTGTACGCGGCCTCGGAGAGACCCAGTACTTC
TRBJ2-5 NA TRBD2 TRBV7-9 CATNLGGGTETQYF TGTGCCACCAATTTGGGGGGGGGTACGGAGACCCAGTACTTC
TRBJ2-7 once NA TRBV5-1 CASSLDGSYEQYF TGCGCCAGCAGCTTGGACGGGTCCTACGAGCAGTACTTC
TRBJ1-1 NA NA TRBV4-3 CASSQEFGRVAEAFF TGCGCCAGCAGCCAAGAATTTGGCAGGGTCGCTGAAGCTTTCTTT
TRBJ2-1 few TRBD1 TRBV7-9 CASSSVRDRGHEQFF TGTGCCAGCAGCTCCGTGCGGGACAGGGGGCATGAGCAGTTCTTC
TRBJ1-1 NA NA TRBV5-1 CASMWGGGGNTEAFF TGCGCCAGCATGTGGGGGGGCGGTGGGAACACTGAAGCTTTCTTT
TRBJ1-1 NA TRBD1 TRBV5-1 CARRVITGGWGTEAFF TGCGCCCGCAGAGTAATTACAGGGGGCTGGGGGACTGAAGCTTTCTTT
TRBJ1-1 NA TRBD1 TRBV29-1 CSVLGRGTDTEAFF TGCAGCGTTTTAGGCAGGGGGACCGACACTGAAGCTTTCTTT
TRBJ2-3 NA NA TRBV28 CASSLMRRDTQYF TGTGCCAGCAGCCTCATGCGGAGAGATACGCAGTATTTT
TRBJ1-1 once NA TRBV30 CAWEALRNTEAFF TGTGCCTGGGAGGCCCTCAGGAACACTGAAGCTTTCTTT
TRBJ1-2 NA TRBD1 TRBV10-3 CAIQGQEDGYTF TGTGCCATCCAGGGACAGGAGGATGGCTACACCTTC
TRBJ2-5 NA TRBD2 TRBV5-1 CASSRSGRSETQYF TGCGCCAGCAGCCGTAGCGGGAGAAGTGAGACCCAGTACTTC
TRBJ1-6 NA TRBD1 TRBV5-4 CASSIGQGAVALHF TGTGCCAGCAGCATTGGACAGGGGGCAGTGGCCCTCCACTTT
TRBJ1-1 few NA TRBV6-5 CASSYGSARGNTEAFF TGTGCCAGCAGTTACGGGTCGGCCAGGGGAAACACTGAAGCTTTCTTT
TRBJ2-7 NA TRBD1 TRBV7-9 CASSHGTGLYYSYEQYF TGTGCCAGCAGCCACGGGACAGGACTATATTATTCCTACGAGCAGTACTTC
TRBJ2-2 NA NA TRBV18 CASSPRGARTGELFF TGTGCCAGCTCACCCCGGGGGGCGCGGACCGGGGAGCTGTTTTTT
TRBJ1-1 NA TRBD1 TRBV7-2 CASSTSGVGGGTEAFF TGTGCCAGCAGCACCTCCGGGGTAGGGGGCGGGACTGAAGCTTTCTTT
TRBJ2-5 NA NA TRBV7-2 CASTPKRHAGETQYF TGTGCCAGCACCCCGAAGCGGCACGCCGGAGAGACCCAGTACTTC
TRBJ2-2 NA NA TRBV11-2 CASRQEWMNTGELFF TGTGCCAGCAGACAGGAGTGGATGAACACCGGGGAGCTGTTTTTT
TRBJ1-2 once TRBD1 TRBV4-1 CASSPPAGTGEGYTF TGCGCCAGCAGCCCTCCGGCCGGGACAGGGGAAGGCTACACCTTC
TRBJ1-2 NA NA TRBV6-6 CASNDRSFNYGYTF TGTGCCAGCAACGACAGGTCCTTTAACTATGGCTACACCTTC
TRBJ2-5 NA NA TRBV18 CASSPLPEGETQYF TGTGCCAGCTCACCTCTCCCGGAGGGCGAGACCCAGTACTTC
TRBJ2-5 NA TRBD1 TRBV25-1 CASSESGQGETQYF TGTGCCAGCAGTGAATCGGGACAGGGAGAGACCCAGTACTTC
TRBJ2-7 NA NA TRBV4-3 CASSPYIGGSYEQYF TGCGCCAGCAGCCCATACATAGGGGGCTCCTACGAGCAGTACTTC
TRBJ1-2 NA NA TRBV5-4 CASSSTGTYGYTF TGTGCCAGCAGCTCAACAGGGACCTATGGCTACACCTTC
TRBJ2-5 few NA TRBV4-3 CASSQNYRETQYF TGCGCCAGCAGCCAAAATTATAGAGAGACCCAGTACTTC
TRBJ1-1 NA NA TRBV7-2 CASSQSKKAFF TGTGCCAGCAGCCAGTCCAAAAAAGCTTTCTTT
TRBJ2-1 NA TRBD1 TRBV6-6 CASSSPGTGNNEQFF TGTGCCAGCAGTTCCCCCGGGACAGGGAATAATGAGCAGTTCTTC
TRBJ1-2 NA NA TRBV2 CASSGNRVRYGYTF TGTGCCAGCAGTGGTAACAGGGTCCGCTATGGCTACACCTTC
TRBJ2-4 once NA TRBV28 CATAVLGIQYF TGTGCCACAGCGGTTCTCGGCATTCAGTACTTC
TRBJ1-5 NA TRBD1 TRBV28 CASSLQGEGNQPQHF TGTGCCAGCAGTTTACAGGGGGAAGGCAATCAGCCCCAGCATTTT
TRBJ2-7 NA TRBD1 TRBV12-5 CASGPDRVGYEQYF TGTGCTAGTGGGCCGGACAGGGTGGGCTACGAGCAGTACTTC
TRBJ2-2 NA NA TRBV27 CASKGGSYTGELFF TGTGCCAGCAAAGGGGGATCGTACACCGGGGAGCTGTTTTTT
TRBJ2-5 few NA TRBV30 CAWSGGQVGTQYF TGTGCCTGGTCGGGCGGGCAGGTCGGGACCCAGTACTTC
TRBJ1-1 NA NA TRBV6-6 CASSYGRGVGNTEAFF TGTGCCAGCAGTTACGGGCGGGGGGTAGGGAACACTGAAGCTTTCTTT